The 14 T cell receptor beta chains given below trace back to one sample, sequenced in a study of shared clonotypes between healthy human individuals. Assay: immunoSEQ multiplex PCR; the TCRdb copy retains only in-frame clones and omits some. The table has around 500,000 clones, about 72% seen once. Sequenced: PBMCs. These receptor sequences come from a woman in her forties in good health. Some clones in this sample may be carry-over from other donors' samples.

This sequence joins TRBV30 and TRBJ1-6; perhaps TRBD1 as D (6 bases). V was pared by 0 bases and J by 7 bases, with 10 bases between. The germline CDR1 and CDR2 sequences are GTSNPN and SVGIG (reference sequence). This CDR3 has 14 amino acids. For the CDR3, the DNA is TGTGCCTGGAGTGTAGAGACAGGCAATTCACCCCTCCACTTT. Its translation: CAWSVETGNSPLHF.

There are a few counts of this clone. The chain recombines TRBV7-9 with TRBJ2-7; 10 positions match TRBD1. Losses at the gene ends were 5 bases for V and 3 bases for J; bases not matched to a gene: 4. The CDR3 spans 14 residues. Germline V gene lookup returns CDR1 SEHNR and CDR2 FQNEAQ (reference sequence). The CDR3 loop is CASSGGQGGYEQYF. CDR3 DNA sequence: TGTGCCAGCAGCGGCGGACAGGGGGGCTACGAGCAGTACTTC.

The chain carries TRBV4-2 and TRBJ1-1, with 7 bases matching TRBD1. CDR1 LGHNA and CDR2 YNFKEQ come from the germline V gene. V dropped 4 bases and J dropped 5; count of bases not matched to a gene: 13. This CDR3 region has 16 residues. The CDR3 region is CASSPLGQGVRTEAFF. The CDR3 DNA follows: TGTGCCAGCAGCCCCTTGGGTCAGGGGGTGAGAACTGAAGCTTTCTTT.

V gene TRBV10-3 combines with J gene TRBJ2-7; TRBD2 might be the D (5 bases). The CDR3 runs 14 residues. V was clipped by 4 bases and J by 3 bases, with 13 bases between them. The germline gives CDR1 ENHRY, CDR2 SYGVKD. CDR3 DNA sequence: TGTGCCATCAGTGGAAGCGGCAGAGACTACGAGCAGTACTTC. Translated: CAISGSGRDYEQYF.

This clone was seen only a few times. The CDR3 region has the DNA TGTGCCAGCAGTGAGGACGAGGGGGGCCCCTACGAGCAGTACTTC. Translated: CASSEDEGGPYEQYF. The rearrangement joins TRBV6-1 to TRBJ2-7; D may correspond to TRBD1 or TRBD2 (6 bases each). Per germline, CDR1 MNHNS and CDR2 SASEGT. V lost 3 bases to trimming and J lost 2 bases, with 14 bases between them. CDR3 size: 15 residues.

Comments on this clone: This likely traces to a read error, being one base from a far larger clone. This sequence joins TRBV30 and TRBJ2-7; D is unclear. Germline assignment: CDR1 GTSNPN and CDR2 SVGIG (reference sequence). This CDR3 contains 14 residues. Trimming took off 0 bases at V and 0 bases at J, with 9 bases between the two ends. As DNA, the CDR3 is TGTGCCTGGAGTGTACTCAGGAGCTCCTACGAGCAGTACTTC. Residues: CAWSVLRSSYEQYF.

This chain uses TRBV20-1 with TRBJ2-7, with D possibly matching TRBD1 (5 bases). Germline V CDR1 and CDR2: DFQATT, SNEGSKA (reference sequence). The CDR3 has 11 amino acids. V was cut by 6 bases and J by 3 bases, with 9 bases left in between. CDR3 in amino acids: CSAEQVYEQYF. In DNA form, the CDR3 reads TGCAGTGCGGAACAGGTCTACGAGCAGTACTTC.

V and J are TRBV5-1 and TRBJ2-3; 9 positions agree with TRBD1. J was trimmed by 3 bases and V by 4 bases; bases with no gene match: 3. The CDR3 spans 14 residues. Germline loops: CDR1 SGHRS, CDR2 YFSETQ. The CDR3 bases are TGCGCCAGCAGCCCAGGACAGGGGACAGATACGCAGTATTTT. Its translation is CASSPGQGTDTQYF. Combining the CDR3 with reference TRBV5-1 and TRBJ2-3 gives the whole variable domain KAGVTQTPRYLIKTRGQQVTLSCSPISGHRSVSWYQQTPGQGLQFLFEYFSETQRNKGNFPGRFSGRQFSNSRSEMNVSTLELGDSALYLCASSPGQGTDTQYFGPGTRLTVL.

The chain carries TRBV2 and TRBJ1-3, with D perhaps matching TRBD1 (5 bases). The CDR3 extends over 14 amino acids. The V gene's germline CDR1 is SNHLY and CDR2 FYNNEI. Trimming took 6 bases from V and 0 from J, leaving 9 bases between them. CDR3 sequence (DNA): TGTGCCAGCAGCTCCGACAGCTCTGGAAACACCATATATTTT. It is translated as CASSSDSSGNTIYF.

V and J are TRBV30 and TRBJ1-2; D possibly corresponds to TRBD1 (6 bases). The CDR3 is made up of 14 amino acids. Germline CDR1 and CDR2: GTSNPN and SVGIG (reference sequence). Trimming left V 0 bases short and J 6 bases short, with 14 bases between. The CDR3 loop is CAWSVLGGADGYTF. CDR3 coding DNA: TGTGCCTGGAGTGTACTCGGGGGGGCGGATGGCTACACCTTC.

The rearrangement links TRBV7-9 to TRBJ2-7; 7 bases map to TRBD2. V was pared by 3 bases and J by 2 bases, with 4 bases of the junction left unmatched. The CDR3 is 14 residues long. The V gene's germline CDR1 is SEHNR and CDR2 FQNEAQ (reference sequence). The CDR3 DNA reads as TGTGCCAGCAGCTTCAGACTAGCTCCCTACGAGCAGTACTTC. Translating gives CASSFRLAPYEQYF.

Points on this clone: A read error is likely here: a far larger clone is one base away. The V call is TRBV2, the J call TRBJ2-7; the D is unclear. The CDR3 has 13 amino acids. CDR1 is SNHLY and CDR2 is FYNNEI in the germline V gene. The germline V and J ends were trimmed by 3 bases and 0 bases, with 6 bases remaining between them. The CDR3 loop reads CASSDVSSYEQYF. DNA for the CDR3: TGTGCCAGCAGTGACGTGTCCTCCTACGAGCAGTACTTC.

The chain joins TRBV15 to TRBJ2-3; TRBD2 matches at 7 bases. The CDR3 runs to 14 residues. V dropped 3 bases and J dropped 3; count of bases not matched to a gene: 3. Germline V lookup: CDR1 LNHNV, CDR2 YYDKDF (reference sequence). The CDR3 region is CATSRGGRTDTQYF. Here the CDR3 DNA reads TGTGCCACCAGCAGGGGGGGGAGAACAGATACGCAGTATTTT.

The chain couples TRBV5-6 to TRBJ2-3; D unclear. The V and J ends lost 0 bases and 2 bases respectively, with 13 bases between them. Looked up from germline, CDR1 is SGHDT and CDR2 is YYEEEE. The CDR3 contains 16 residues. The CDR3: CASSLEIGWTTDTQYF. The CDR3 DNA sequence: TGTGCCAGCAGCTTGGAAATCGGATGGACCACAGATACGCAGTATTTT.